This T cell receptor (beta chain) is from a study of identical twins. CDR1 and CDR2 (germline): MDHEN, SYDVKM. Trimming cost V 4 bases and J 2 bases; bases outside gene matches: 1. The CDR3 is 14 residues long. TCRdb re-called the 5' RACE reads through MiXCR, storing one row per CDR3 protein. The sample has roughly 290,000 distinct CDR3 sequences, roughly 8.6% seen once. This clonotype appeared many times. These same data were also listed under a study on yellow fever vaccine responses in identical twins.

The chain links TRBV28 to TRBJ2-3; 9 nucleotides match TRBD1. The origin of this receptor is a woman aged 18-29 years in good health. The source material was CD8+ T cells sorted from blood. The CDR3 loop reads CASSWTGATDTQYF. Written as DNA, the CDR3 is TGTGCCAGCAGTTGGACAGGGGCCACAGATACGCAGTATTTT.